This TCR beta chain comes out of a study of blood T cell dynamics during melanoma immunotherapy. About the research overall: Metastatic melanoma patients received first-line pembrolizumab or nivolumab plus ipilimumab.

Each bulk PBMC sample had around 360 ng DNA loaded. Assay used: immunoSEQ multiplex PCR; TCRdb lists only in-frame clones, some missing. The sample gives roughly 13,000 clones, more than 70% of which show up once; roughly 4% is in the top ten. CDR1 is LNHDA, CDR2 SQIVND, per germline (reference sequence). Deletions cut 4 bases from V and 3 bases from J, with 10 bases between. The CDR3 covers 15 residues. Time point defined: pre-treatment baseline. Sequencing was performed on blood, taken from a patient treated with checkpoint blockade. The TCR was taken from a human donor with melanoma. The gene calls are TRBV19 and TRBJ2-6; D perhaps matches TRBD1 (6 bases). Written as DNA, the CDR3 is TGTGCCAGTAGTACTAACAGGGATGGGGCCAACGTCCTGACTTTC. This translates into CASSTNRDGANVLTF.